This TCR beta chain was captured by sequencing in a study of STAT5B mutations in CD4+ large granular lymphocyte leukemia. Study-wide results and limits: Compared with healthy controls (2/35), patient top clones favored TRBV06 (8/27).

J lost 2 bases, V lost 5 bases, and 7 bases had no gene match. Germline lookup yields CDR1 SNHLY and CDR2 FYNNEI. This CDR3 contains 15 residues. Method: immunoSEQ multiplex PCR; TCRdb's copy keeps in-frame clones and lacks some. The data show 31,000 or so clones, less than 90% seen once. For this clone: Its antigen remains unknown.

This chain uses TRBV2 with TRBJ2-3; 7 bases map to TRBD1. This clonotype originated in a human donor in good health. The sequencing input was CD4+ T cells from blood buffy coats. The CDR3 DNA sequence: TGTGCCAGCAGTCCCCGGGACAGCTTCACAGATACGCAGTATTTT. Residues: CASSPRDSFTDTQYF.